The source of this TCR beta chain is a study of monozygotic twins with inflammatory bowel disease. Template switching incorporated UMIs with a 6-nucleotide sample barcode. TCRdb re-called the 5' RACE reads; one entry per CDR3 protein, DNA not given. The sample's table shows more than 350,000 distinct CDR3 sequences. The CDR3 extends over 17 amino acids. CDR1 and CDR2 from the germline V gene are MGHDK and SYGVNS. Without any T cell sorting, total RNA was isolated from whole blood. As for this clonotype: The target antigen is unknown.

Study-level findings and limits: Discordant twins showed the same repertoire similarity as concordant twins, possibly from limited power.

Sequencing was done on a sample of blood. V and J are TRBV25-1 and TRBJ2-3; TCRdb's D call, TRBD2, is unchecked because there is no DNA. This receptor was taken from a human donor with ulcerative colitis or Crohn's disease, or a healthy co-twin of an affected twin (not recorded which). This CDR3 is CASSDPRSGLSTDTQYF.